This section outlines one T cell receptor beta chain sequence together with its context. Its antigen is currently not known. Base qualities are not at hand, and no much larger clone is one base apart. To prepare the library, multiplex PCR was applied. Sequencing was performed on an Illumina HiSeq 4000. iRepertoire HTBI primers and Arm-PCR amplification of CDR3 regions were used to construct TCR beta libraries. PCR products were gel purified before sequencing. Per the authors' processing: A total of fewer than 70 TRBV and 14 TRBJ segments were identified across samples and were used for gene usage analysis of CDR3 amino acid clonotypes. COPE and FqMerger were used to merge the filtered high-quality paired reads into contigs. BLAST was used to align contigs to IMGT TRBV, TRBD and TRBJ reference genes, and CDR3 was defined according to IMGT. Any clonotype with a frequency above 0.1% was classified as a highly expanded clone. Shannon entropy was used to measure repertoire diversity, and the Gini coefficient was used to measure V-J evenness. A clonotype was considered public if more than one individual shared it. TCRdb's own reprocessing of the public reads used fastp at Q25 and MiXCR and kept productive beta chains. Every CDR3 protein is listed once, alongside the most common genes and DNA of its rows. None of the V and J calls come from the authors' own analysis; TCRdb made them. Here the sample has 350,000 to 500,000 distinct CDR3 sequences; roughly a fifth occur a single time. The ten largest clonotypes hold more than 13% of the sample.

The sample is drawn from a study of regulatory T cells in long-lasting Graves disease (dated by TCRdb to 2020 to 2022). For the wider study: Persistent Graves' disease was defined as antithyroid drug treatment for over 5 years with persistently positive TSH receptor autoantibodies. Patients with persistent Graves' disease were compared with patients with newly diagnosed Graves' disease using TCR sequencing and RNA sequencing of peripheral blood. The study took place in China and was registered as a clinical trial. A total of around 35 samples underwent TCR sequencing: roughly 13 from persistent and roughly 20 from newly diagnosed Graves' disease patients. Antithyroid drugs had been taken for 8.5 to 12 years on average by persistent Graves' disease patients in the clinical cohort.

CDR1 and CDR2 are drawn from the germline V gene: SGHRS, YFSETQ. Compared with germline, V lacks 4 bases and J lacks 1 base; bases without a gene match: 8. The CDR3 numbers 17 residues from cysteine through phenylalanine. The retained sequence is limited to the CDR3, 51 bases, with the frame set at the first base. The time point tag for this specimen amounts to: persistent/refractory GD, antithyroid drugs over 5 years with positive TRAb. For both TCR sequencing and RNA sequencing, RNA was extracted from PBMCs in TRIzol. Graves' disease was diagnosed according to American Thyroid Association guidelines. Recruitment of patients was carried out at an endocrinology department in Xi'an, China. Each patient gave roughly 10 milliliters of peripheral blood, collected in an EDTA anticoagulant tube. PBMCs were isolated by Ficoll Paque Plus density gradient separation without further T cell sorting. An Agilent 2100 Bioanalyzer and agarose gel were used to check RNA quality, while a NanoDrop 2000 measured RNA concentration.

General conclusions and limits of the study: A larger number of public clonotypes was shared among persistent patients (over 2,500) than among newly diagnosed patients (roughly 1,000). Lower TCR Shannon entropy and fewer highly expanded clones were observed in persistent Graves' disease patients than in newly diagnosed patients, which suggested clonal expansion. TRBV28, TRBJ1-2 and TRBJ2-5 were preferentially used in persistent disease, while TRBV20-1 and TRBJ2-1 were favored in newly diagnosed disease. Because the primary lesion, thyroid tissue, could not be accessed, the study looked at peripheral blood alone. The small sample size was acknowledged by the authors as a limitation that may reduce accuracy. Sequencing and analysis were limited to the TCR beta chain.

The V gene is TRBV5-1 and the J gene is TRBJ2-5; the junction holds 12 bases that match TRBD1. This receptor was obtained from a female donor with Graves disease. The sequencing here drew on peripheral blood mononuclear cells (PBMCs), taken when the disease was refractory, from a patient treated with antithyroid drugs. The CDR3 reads CASSRDRGRQVQETQYF. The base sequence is TGCGCCAGCAGCCGGGACAGGGGGCGCCAGGTCCAAGAGACCCAGTACTTC.